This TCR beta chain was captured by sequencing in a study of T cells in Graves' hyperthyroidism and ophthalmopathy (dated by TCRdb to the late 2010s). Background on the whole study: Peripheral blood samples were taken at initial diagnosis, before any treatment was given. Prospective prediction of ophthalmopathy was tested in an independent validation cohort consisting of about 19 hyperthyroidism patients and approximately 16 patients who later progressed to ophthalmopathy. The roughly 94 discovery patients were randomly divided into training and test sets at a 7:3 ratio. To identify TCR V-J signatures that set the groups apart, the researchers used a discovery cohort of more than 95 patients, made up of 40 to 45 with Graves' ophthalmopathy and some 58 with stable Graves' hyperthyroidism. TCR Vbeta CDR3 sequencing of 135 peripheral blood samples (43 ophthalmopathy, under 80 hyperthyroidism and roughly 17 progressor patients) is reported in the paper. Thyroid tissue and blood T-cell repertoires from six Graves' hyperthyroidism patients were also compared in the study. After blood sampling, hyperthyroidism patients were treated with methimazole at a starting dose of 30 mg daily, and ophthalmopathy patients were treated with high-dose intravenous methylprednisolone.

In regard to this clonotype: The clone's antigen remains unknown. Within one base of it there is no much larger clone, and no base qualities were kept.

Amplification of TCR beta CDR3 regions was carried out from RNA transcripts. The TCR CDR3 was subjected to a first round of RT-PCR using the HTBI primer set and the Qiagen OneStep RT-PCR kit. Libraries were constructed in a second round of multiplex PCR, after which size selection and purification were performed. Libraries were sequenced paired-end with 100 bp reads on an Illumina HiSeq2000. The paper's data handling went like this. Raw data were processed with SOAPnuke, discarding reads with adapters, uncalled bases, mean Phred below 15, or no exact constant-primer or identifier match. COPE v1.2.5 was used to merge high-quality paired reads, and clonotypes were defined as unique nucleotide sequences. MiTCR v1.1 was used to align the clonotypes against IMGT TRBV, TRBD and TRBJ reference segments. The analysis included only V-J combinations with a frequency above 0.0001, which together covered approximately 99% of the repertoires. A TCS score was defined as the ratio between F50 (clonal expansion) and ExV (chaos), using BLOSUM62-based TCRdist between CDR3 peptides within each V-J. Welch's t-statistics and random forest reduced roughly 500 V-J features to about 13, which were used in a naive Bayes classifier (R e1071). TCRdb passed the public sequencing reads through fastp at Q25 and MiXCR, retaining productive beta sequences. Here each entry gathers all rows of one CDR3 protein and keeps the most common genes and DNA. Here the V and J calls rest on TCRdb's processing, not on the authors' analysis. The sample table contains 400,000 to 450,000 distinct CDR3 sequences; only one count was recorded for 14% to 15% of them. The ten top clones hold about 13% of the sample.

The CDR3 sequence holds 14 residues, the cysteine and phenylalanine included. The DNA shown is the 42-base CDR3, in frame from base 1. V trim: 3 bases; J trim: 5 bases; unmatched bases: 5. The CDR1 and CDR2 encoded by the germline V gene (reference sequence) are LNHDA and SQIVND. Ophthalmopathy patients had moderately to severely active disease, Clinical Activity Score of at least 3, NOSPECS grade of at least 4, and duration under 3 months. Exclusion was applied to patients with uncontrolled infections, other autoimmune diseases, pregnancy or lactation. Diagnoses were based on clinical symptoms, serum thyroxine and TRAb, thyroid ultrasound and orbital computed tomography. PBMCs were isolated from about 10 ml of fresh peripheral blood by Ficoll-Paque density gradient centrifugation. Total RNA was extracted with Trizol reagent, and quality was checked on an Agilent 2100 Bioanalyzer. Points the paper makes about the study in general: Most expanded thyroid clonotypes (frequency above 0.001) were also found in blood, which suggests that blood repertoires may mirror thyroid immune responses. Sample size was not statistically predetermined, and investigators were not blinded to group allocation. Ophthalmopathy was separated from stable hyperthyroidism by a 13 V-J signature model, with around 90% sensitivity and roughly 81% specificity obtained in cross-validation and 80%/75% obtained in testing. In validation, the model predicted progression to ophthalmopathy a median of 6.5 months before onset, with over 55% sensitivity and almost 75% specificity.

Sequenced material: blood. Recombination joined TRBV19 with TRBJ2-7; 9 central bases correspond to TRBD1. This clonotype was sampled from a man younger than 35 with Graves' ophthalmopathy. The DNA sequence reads TGTGCCAGTAGTATCGGGACAGGGTCCAACGAGCAGTACTTC. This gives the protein CASSIGTGSNEQYF.